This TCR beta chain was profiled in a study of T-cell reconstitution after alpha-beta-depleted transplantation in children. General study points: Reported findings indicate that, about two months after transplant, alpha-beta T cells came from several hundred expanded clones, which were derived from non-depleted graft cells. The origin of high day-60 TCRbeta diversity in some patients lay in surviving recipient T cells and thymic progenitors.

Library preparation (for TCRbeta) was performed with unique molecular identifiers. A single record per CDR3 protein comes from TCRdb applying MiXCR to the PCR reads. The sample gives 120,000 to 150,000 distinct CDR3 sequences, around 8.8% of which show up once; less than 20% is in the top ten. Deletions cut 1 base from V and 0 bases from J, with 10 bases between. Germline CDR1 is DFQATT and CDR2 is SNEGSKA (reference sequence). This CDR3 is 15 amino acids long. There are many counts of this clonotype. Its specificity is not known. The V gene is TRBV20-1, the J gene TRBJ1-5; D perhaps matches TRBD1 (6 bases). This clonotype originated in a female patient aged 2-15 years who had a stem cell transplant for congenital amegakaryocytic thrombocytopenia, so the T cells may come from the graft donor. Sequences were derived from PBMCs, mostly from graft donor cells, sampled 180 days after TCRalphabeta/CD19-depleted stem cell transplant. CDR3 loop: CSARGQVYSNQPQHF. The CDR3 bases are TGCAGTGCTAGAGGACAGGTTTATAGCAATCAGCCCCAGCATTTT.